This T cell receptor (beta chain) was recovered during a study of blood T cell repertoires in COVID-19. Looking at the study overall: Sites across the United States, Italy and Spain contributed samples from acute and convalescent COVID-19. Sources were T cells, B-cell-depleted T cells, or PBMCs; the material itself was cDNA or gDNA.

CDR3 size: 14 residues. The germline gives CDR1 PRHDT, CDR2 FYEKMQ (reference sequence). Trimming cost V 5 bases and J 6 bases; bases outside gene matches: 6. In the source study's methods: From reference gene primer amplification, estimates of nucleated cell counts were derived. Data came from immunoSEQ multiplex PCR; TCRdb stores just in-frame clones and leaves some out. Clone size and V and J calls were adopted from that table, with D and trimming inferred from the DNA. The sample carries about 78,000 clones, about 89% recorded once. The chain couples TRBV13 to TRBJ2-1; 8 positions match TRBD2. Source material: peripheral blood. This receptor was identified in a woman aged 55-70 years with acute or convalescent COVID-19. The DNA of the CDR3 is TGTGCCAGCAGCCTACGGGGGGGCGGCAATGAGCAGTTCTTC. This gives the protein CASSLRGGGNEQFF.